This T cell receptor beta chain originates from a study of blood T cells in healthy people across ages. Notes on the study in general: Among T cells, TCR beta diversity per million cells dropped roughly linearly as age rose.

Through a sample-barcoded 5' primer and a J-beta primer mix, a second PCR was run for roughly 7 to 12 cycles. Every single cDNA molecule received a tag from a template-switch adaptor with 12 random nucleotides. One entry per CDR3 protein, called by TCRdb with MiXCR from the 5' RACE reads. Among 850,000 to 1,000,000 distinct CDR3 sequences, 51% were seen once, and the ten largest hold about 20%. Whenever a sample was processed, at least 6 million PBMCs were isolated. For this clonotype: The target antigen is unknown.

The sequenced material came from blood. The sequence came from a woman aged 55-69 years in good health.

CDR3: CASETSGSLETQYF. The DNA of the CDR3 is TGTGCCAGCGAGACTAGCGGGAGTCTGGAGACCCAGTACTTC. This rearrangement joins TRBV28 to TRBJ2-5, with 12 bases matching TRBD2. The V gene's germline CDR1 is MDHEN and CDR2 SYDVKM. The CDR3 contains 14 residues. Unmatched junction bases numbered 6, after V lost 8 bases and J lost 5 bases.